Described below is a single T cell receptor (beta chain) sequence and its context. Its antigen remains unknown. The source of the sample is a study of shared clonotypes between healthy human individuals. On the study more broadly: A donor's plate count was three for CD4 naive and three for CD4 memory; CD8 naive had two and CD8 memory one. Overall study findings and caveats: When naive CD4 clonotypes were compared across several donors, approximately 4.9% were shared.

Per germline, CDR1 MGHRA and CDR2 YSYEKL. This CDR3 is built from 15 residues. V trimming: 1 base; J trimming: 2 bases; junction bases outside the gene matches: 5. In the sorted-subset replicate PCRs, around 0.2 ug DNA, roughly 30,000 T cell genomes, was used. Original processing notes: Filtering differed, since immunoSEQ gave only junction sequences and no quality scores. Profiling relied on immunoSEQ multiplex PCR, and the TCRdb table lists in-frame clones only, not all of them. V and J calls and clone size come straight from that table; D and trimming were deduced from the DNA. The sample has around 690,000 clones; 90% are singletons.

Sequencing was done on a sample of memory CD8+ T cells from PBMCs. Subset indicated: CD45RO+ cells pooled with CCR7-negative TemRA cells. The sequence derives from a man between 18 and 29 years old in good health. Some clones in this sample may be carry-over from other donors' samples. This chain joins TRBV4-1 and TRBJ2-7; 7 nucleotides align to TRBD2. This CDR3 reads CASSQGLAETYEQYF. The CDR3 nucleotides read TGCGCCAGCAGCCAAGGGCTAGCGGAGACCTACGAGCAGTACTTC.